This TCR beta chain was documented in a study of shared clonotypes between healthy human individuals. Study in general: Per donor, three plates held CD4 naive cells, three held CD4 memory, two held CD8 naive and one held CD8 memory.

With respect to this clone: Distinct nucleotide sequences in the sample also encode this CDR3.

TCRdb's table, derived via immunoSEQ multiplex PCR, lists solely in-frame clones and lacks some. The sample has 2 million or so clones, about 95% seen once; the top ten hold 0.1% to 0.15%. Per germline, CDR1 SGHRS and CDR2 YFSETQ. The CDR3 covers 14 residues. Trimming took off 0 bases at V and 0 bases at J, with 7 bases between the two ends. This receptor was identified in a man aged 18 to 29 in good health. V and J are TRBV5-1 and TRBJ2-7, with D possibly TRBD2 on 5 matching bases. Material: naive CD4+ T cells sorted from blood. Subset defined: CD45RA+ positively selected. CDR3 protein: CASSLDGSSYEQYF. The CDR3 DNA sequence: TGCGCCAGCAGCTTGGATGGGAGCTCCTACGAGCAGTACTTC. Combining the CDR3 with reference TRBV5-1 and TRBJ2-7 gives the whole variable domain KAGVTQTPRYLIKTRGQQVTLSCSPISGHRSVSWYQQTPGQGLQFLFEYFSETQRNKGNFPGRFSGRQFSNSRSEMNVSTLELGDSALYLCASSLDGSSYEQYFGPGTRLTVT.